This paragraph reports one TCR beta chain. This specimen belongs to a study of blood T cell repertoires in COVID-19. At the level of the study: COVID-19 samples collected from the United States, Italy and Spain covered acute and convalescent phases. Sources were T cells, B-cell-depleted T cells, or PBMCs; the material itself was cDNA or gDNA.

Germline-derived CDR1 and CDR2 are SNHLY and FYNNEI. V was pared by 5 bases and J by 0 bases, with 11 bases between. The CDR3 runs 15 residues. Original methodology: Reference gene primer amplification gave estimated nucleated cell counts. TCRdb keeps only in-frame clones here, not all; method: immunoSEQ multiplex PCR. V and J calls and clone size are copied from that table; D and trimming were computed from the DNA. The table has around 250,000 clones, 83% seen once. The origin of this receptor is a man in his 60s who had recovered from COVID-19. Sequenced sample: peripheral blood. This chain connects TRBV2 to TRBJ1-5, with a possible D match to TRBD1 (5 bases). In DNA form, the CDR3 reads TGTGCCAGCAGTTTGGCAGGGTTTAGCAATCAGCCCCAGCATTTT. This translates into CASSLAGFSNQPQHF.